Below are 7 T cell receptor beta chains sequenced from a single sample in a study of blood T cell repertoires in COVID-19. Some clones are missing from TCRdb's copy, which holds only in-frame ones; the method was immunoSEQ multiplex PCR. The data show roughly 140,000 clones, about 90% seen once. The sample was peripheral blood. The receptors come from a middle-aged man with active or convalescent COVID-19.

V gene TRBV10-3 combines with J gene TRBJ1-2; 9 bases match TRBD1. The CDR3 runs to 15 residues. Germline values: CDR1 ENHRY, CDR2 SYGVKD. Trimming cost V 6 bases and J 3 bases; bases outside gene matches: 8. CDR3 bases: TGTGCCATCAGACCTGGGACAGGGAGGGACTATGGCTACACCTTC. Translated, it gives CAIRPGTGRDYGYTF.

The chain has TRBV24-1 and TRBJ2-7, with 10 bases fitting TRBD2. CDR1 KGHDR and CDR2 SFDVKD come from the germline V gene. CDR3 size: 13 residues. With V trimmed by 6 bases and J by 5 bases, 3 bases remained unmatched. In DNA, the CDR3 is TGTGCCACCAGTCTAGCGGGAGCCCACGAGCAGTACTTC. This sequence encodes CATSLAGAHEQYF.

This clone appeared a few times. The CDR3 loop reads CASSLRAGDTGELFF. CDR3 DNA: TGTGCCAGCAGCTTGAGGGCAGGGGACACCGGGGAGCTGTTTTTT. The V call is TRBV11-3, the J call TRBJ2-2; D may be TRBD1 (6 bases). V was cut by 3 bases and J by 3 bases, with 11 bases left in between. There are 15 residues in the CDR3. Per the germline V gene, CDR1 is SGHNT and CDR2 is YENEEA.

The genes are TRBV14 and TRBJ1-1, with D possibly TRBD1 on 6 matching bases. V was trimmed by 3 bases and J by 7 bases, leaving 15 bases between them. This CDR3 spans 14 amino acids. The germline V gene has CDR1 SGHDN and CDR2 FVKESK. The CDR3 sequence: CASSQGGAYGEAFF. The DNA for the CDR3 is TGTGCCAGCAGCCAGGGGGGGGCATATGGTGAAGCTTTCTTT.

The chain links TRBV28 to TRBJ2-7; 10 bases align to TRBD2. CDR1 is MDHEN and CDR2 is SYDVKM in the germline V gene. The CDR3 runs to 14 residues. The J segment lost 3 bases and the V segment lost 8 bases, leaving 7 bases of the junction unmatched. The DNA for the CDR3 is TGTGCCAGCCTTGCCGGGACTAGCGTCTACGAGCAGTACTTC. Translation gives CASLAGTSVYEQYF.

The V call is TRBV28, the J call TRBJ2-2; 7 bases align to TRBD2. The CDR3 runs 16 residues. Looked up from germline, CDR1 is MDHEN and CDR2 is SYDVKM. Trimming took 6 bases from V and 5 from J; bases not matched to a gene: 12. For the CDR3, the DNA is TGTGCCAGCAGACTTGAGCGGGGCCAGGGAACCGGGGAGCTGTTTTTT. This gives the protein CASRLERGQGTGELFF.

The rearrangement links TRBV7-9 to TRBJ1-6; D unresolved. This CDR3 has 16 residues. Germline loops: CDR1 SEHNR, CDR2 FQNEAQ (reference sequence). V was shortened by 5 bases and J by 8 bases, with 19 bases between the two germline ends. The CDR3 here is CASSISDGGGDSPLHF. CDR3 DNA: TGTGCCAGCAGCATTTCGGACGGAGGTGGTGATTCACCCCTCCACTTT.